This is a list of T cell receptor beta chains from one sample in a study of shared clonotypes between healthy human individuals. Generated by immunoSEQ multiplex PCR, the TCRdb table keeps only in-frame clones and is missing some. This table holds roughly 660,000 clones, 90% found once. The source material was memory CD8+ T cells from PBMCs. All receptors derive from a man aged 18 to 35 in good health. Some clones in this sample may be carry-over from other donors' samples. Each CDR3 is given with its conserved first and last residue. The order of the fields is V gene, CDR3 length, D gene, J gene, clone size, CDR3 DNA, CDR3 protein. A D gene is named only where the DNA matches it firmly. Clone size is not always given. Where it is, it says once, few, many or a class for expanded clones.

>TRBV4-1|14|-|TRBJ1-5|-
TGCGCCAGCAGCCAAGTGACGGGGAATCAGCCCCAGCATTTT
CASSQVTGNQPQHF
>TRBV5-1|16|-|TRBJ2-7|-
TGCGCCAGCAGCCTGGCGGTCGGCACCACGGGGTACGAGCAGTACTTC
CASSLAVGTTGYEQYF
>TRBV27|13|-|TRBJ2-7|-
TGTGCCAGCAGTTTATTGTCGGGCTACGAGCAGTACTTC
CASSLLSGYEQYF
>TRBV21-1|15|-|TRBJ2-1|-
TGTGCCAGCAGCAAAGCGACAGGACCGAACAATGAGCAGTTCTTC
CASSKATGPNNEQFF
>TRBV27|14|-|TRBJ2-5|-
TGTGCCAGCAGTCTCCGGACCCGAGAGGGGACCCAGTACTTC
CASSLRTREGTQYF
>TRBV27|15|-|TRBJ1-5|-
TGTGCCAGCAGTTCGGCAGGGGCCAGCAATCAGCCCCAGCATTTT
CASSSAGASNQPQHF
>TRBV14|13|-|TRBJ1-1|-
TGTGCCAGCAGCCACGGGGGTAGGTCTGAAGCTTTCTTT
CASSHGGRSEAFF
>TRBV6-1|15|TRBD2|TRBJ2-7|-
TGTGCCAGCAGTGGACTAGCGGGAGTCGGGAACGAGCAGTACTTC
CASSGLAGVGNEQYF
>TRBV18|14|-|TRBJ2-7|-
TGTGCCAGCTCACGGAGCGCGGGTCCCTACGAGCAGTACTTC
CASSRSAGPYEQYF
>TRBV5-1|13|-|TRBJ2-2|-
TGCGCCAGCAGGCCTCCGGGCGCCGGGGAGCTGTTTTTT
CASRPPGAGELFF
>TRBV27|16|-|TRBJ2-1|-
TGTGCCAGCAGTTTACCACGACAGGGAGGGTACAATGAGCAGTTCTTC
CASSLPRQGGYNEQFF
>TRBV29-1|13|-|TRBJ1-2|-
TGCAGCGTTCGGGACGAGGGGAACTATGGCTACACCTTC
CSVRDEGNYGYTF
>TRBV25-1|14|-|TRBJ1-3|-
TGTGCCAGCAGTGAGGCCGGGGCTGGAAACACCATATATTTT
CASSEAGAGNTIYF
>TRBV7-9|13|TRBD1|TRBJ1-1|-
TGTGCCAGCAGCCCAGGGGGGAGCACTGAAGCTTTCTTT
CASSPGGSTEAFF
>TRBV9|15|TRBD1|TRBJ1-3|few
TGTGCCAGCAGCGCTTCGACAGGGTGGGCAAACACCATATATTTT
CASSASTGWANTIYF
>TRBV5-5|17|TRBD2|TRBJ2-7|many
TGTGCCAGCAGCTTGGCAGATCGAGCGGGAGGGGCCTACGAGCAGTACTTC
CASSLADRAGGAYEQYF
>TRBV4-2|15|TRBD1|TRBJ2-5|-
TGTGCCAGCAGCCAAGCCGGACAGGGGTTGGAGACCCAGTACTTC
CASSQAGQGLETQYF
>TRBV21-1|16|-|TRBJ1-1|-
TGTGCCAGCAGCAAAGGTCGGGGAGAGTCGAACACTGAAGCTTTCTTT
CASSKGRGESNTEAFF
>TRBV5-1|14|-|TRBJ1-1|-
TGCGCCAGCAGCTTTGCTGGGTTGGACACTGAAGCTTTCTTT
CASSFAGLDTEAFF
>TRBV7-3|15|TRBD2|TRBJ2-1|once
TGTGCCAGCAGCTTGACTGGACTAGCCTACAATGAGCAGTTCTTC
CASSLTGLAYNEQFF
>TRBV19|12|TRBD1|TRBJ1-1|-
TGTGCCAGTAGTGAACCGGGACAGGGAGCTTTCTTT
CASSEPGQGAFF
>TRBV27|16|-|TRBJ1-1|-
TGTGCCAGCAGTTTATCCCCCCTCGGTTTGAACACTGAAGCTTTCTTT
CASSLSPLGLNTEAFF
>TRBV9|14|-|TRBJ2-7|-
TGTGCCAGCAGCCCGGGGCAGTTTCTGAGCGAGCAGTACTTC
CASSPGQFLSEQYF
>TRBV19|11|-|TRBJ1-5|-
TGTGCCAGTAGTATAGAGGGAGCCCAGCATTTT
CASSIEGAQHF
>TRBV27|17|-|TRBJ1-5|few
TGTGCCAGCAGTCCCTTTCCCCCTCAGACAAGCAATCAGCCCCAGCATTTT
CASSPFPPQTSNQPQHF
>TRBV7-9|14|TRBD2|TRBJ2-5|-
TGTGCCAGCAGCCTCCTGGGGGGGGACGAGACCCAGTACTTC
CASSLLGGDETQYF
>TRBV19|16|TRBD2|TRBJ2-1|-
TGTGCCAGTAGTCACAGCGGGAGGCCCCCTTACAATGAGCAGTTCTTC
CASSHSGRPPYNEQFF
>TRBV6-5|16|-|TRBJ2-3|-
TGTGCCAGCAGTTACTCCGAGGCGGACCCCACAGATACGCAGTATTTT
CASSYSEADPTDTQYF
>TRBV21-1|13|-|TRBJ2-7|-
TGTGCCAGCAGCAACGGCAGGGGGTACGAGCAGTACTTC
CASSNGRGYEQYF
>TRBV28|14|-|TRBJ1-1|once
TGTGCCAGCAGTTTAGAAGGGGGTTCTAGTGAAGCTTTCTTT
CASSLEGGSSEAFF
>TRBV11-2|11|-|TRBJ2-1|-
TGTGCCAGCCTTATTTCCAATGAGCAGTTCTTC
CASLISNEQFF
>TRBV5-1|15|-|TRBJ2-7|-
TGCGCCAGCAGCCCCGTTGACGGGGGCCCGTACGAGCAGTACTTC
CASSPVDGGPYEQYF
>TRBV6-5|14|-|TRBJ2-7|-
TGTGCCAGCAGTTACTCGTACCCCGAGGACGAGCAGTACTTC
CASSYSYPEDEQYF
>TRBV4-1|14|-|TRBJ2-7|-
TGCGCCAGCAGCCAAGGACAGGAAGTCTACGAGCAGTACTTC
CASSQGQEVYEQYF
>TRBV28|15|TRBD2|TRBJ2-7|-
TGTGCCAGCAGTTTACCGGAACTAGCGGGCTACGAGCAGTACTTC
CASSLPELAGYEQYF
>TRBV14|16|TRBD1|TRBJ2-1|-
TGTGCCAGCAGTCTAGAACCGGGACAGGGGGACAATGAGCAGTTCTTC
CASSLEPGQGDNEQFF
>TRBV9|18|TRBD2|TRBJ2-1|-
TGTGCCAGCAGCGTAGCCCGGGCGGGAGGGCCGAGTTACAATGAGCAGTTCTTC
CASSVARAGGPSYNEQFF
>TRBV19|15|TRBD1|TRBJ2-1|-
TGTGCCAGTAGTGTCGACAGGGGGCATCACAATGAGCAGTTCTTC
CASSVDRGHHNEQFF
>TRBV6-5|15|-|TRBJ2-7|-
TGTGCCAGCAGTTACCGTGAGGGACCTGGGAACGAGCAGTACTTC
CASSYREGPGNEQYF
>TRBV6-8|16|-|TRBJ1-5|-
TGTGCCAGCAGTTTGGGGAACATAGGGGTCCATCAGCCCCAGCATTTT
CASSLGNIGVHQPQHF
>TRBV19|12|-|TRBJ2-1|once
TGTGCCAGTACCCAGAACTACAATGAGCAGTTCTTC
CASTQNYNEQFF
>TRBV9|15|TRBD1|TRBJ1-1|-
TGTGCCAGCAGCCCTGGACAGGGAATGAACACTGAAGCTTTCTTT
CASSPGQGMNTEAFF
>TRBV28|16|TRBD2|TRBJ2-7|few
TGTGCCAGCAGTACCCGAGGAGCGGGGAATTCCTACGAGCAGTACTTC
CASSTRGAGNSYEQYF
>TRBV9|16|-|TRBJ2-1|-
TGTGCCAGCAGCGTAGTCTGGAACTCCCTCTACAATGAGCAGTTCTTC
CASSVVWNSLYNEQFF
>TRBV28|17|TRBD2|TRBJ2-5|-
TGTGCCAGCAGTACGATGACGGGACTAGCGGGCGGGGAGACCCAGTACTTC
CASSTMTGLAGGETQYF
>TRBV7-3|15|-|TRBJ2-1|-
TGTGCCAGCAGCTTAGATGACTCAACCTACAATGAGCAGTTCTTC
CASSLDDSTYNEQFF
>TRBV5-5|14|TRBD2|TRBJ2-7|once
TGTGCCAGCGAAACCCAAGCGGGAGTCGGCGAGCAGTACTTC
CASETQAGVGEQYF
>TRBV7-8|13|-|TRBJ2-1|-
TGTGCCAGCAGCCCGCCCGCGGGCACCGAGCAGTTCTTC
CASSPPAGTEQFF